This TCR beta chain was retrieved from a study of T cell responses to AZD1222 COVID-19 vaccine. CDR1 is MNHEY and CDR2 is SVGEGT in the germline V gene. J gave up 6 bases and V 2 bases, and 6 bases lay outside the gene matches. This CDR3 is built from 14 residues. In its sample, this clone was seen once. Its cognate antigen is unknown. Study-level results: Of spike-specific TCRs, nearly half reportedly target regions left unmutated in variants.

The method was immunoSEQ multiplex PCR; TCRdb's version includes in-frame clones alone and lacks a portion of them. The repertoire holds 120,000 to 150,000 clones, with approximately 90% as singletons. J is TRBJ2-7 and V is TRBV6-2 or TRBV6-3; 8 nucleotides line up with TRBD1. The receptor was derived from an adult who received the AZD1222 COVID-19 vaccine. Sequencing used peripheral blood, obtained 28 days after the second AZD1222 dose. The CDR3 loop reads CASSYGQGATEQYF. Written as DNA, the CDR3 is TGTGCCAGCAGTTACGGGCAGGGGGCGACCGAGCAGTACTTC.